A selection of T cell receptor beta chains follows, all from one sample in a study of T cell responses to AZD1222 COVID-19 vaccine. Generated by immunoSEQ multiplex PCR, the TCRdb table keeps only in-frame clones and is missing some. The table records roughly 150,000 clones, 75% to 90% of them present only once. This material consisted of peripheral blood, taken on day 0 of AZD1222 vaccination. The receptors were gathered from an adult in good health. CDR3s include the opening cysteine and the closing phenylalanine or tryptophan. A D gene is named only where the DNA matches it firmly. Rows may omit the clone size; those that give it use once, few, many or a size class.

D: NA
size: once
J: TRBJ2-1
V: TRBV5-1
length: 15
DNA: TGCGCCAGCAGCTTGGGGCCAGGGGCCTACAATGAGCAGTTCTTC
CDR3: CASSLGPGAYNEQFF

D: NA
size: NA
J: TRBJ1-1
V: TRBV3-1/TRBV3-2
length: 14
DNA: TGTGCCAGCAGCCAAGTCCAGGGATACACTGAAGCTTTCTTT
CDR3: CASSQVQGYTEAFF

D: NA
size: NA
J: TRBJ1-5
V: TRBV7-9
length: 14
DNA: TGTGCCAGCAGCGATTACAGGGCCAATCAGCCCCAGCATTTT
CDR3: CASSDYRANQPQHF

D: NA
size: NA
J: TRBJ2-2
V: TRBV7-3
length: 16
DNA: TGTGCCAGCAGCTTAGGGGGCTGGGGTGGCACCGGGGAGCTGTTTTTT
CDR3: CASSLGGWGGTGELFF

D: NA
size: NA
J: TRBJ1-3
V: TRBV5-6
length: 15
DNA: TGTGCCAGCAGCTTGGGTCTAGGCACTGGAAACACCATATATTTT
CDR3: CASSLGLGTGNTIYF

D: TRBD2
size: NA
J: TRBJ2-3
V: TRBV12-3/TRBV12-4
length: 13
DNA: TGTGCCAGCAGCTCTAGCGGAGCCGGGGGGCAGTATTTT
CDR3: CASSSSGAGGQYF

D: NA
size: once
J: TRBJ2-5
V: TRBV11-2
length: 11
DNA: TGTGCCAGCAGCGTTGGGGAGACCCAGTACTTC
CDR3: CASSVGETQYF

D: TRBD2
size: NA
J: TRBJ2-5
V: TRBV3-1/TRBV3-2
length: 17
DNA: TGTGCCAGCAGCCAAGATGAAGCGGGGGTTAAACAAGAGACCCAGTACTTC
CDR3: CASSQDEAGVKQETQYF

D: TRBD1
size: once
J: TRBJ2-7
V: TRBV9
length: 17
DNA: TGTGCCAGCAGCGTAGCTCGAGGGGACAGGGGATACCACGAGCAGTACTTC
CDR3: CASSVARGDRGYHEQYF

D: NA
size: NA
J: TRBJ1-5
V: TRBV9
length: 13
DNA: TGTGCCAGCAGCGTAGCCCTCAATCAGCCCCAGCATTTT
CDR3: CASSVALNQPQHF

D: TRBD1
size: NA
J: TRBJ2-5
V: TRBV6-5
length: 15
DNA: TGTGCCACCCTGGGGGGGGACAGGGTCTCTGAGACCCAGTACTTC
CDR3: CATLGGDRVSETQYF

D: NA
size: NA
J: TRBJ2-2
V: TRBV7-2
length: 15
DNA: TGTGCCAGCAGCAAGACAGGTTTTAACACCGGGGAGCTGTTTTTT
CDR3: CASSKTGFNTGELFF

D: NA
size: once
J: TRBJ1-5
V: TRBV19
length: 14
DNA: TGTGCCAGTAGTATGGCAGGTAGCAATCAGCCCCAGCATTTT
CDR3: CASSMAGSNQPQHF

D: NA
size: NA
J: TRBJ2-3
V: TRBV29-1
length: 12
DNA: TGCAGCGTCGCCCTCTACACAGATACGCAGTATTTT
CDR3: CSVALYTDTQYF

D: NA
size: NA
J: TRBJ1-4
V: TRBV4-3
length: 16
DNA: TGCGCCAGCAGCCAAGACGGACGATCAACTAATGAAAAACTGTTTTTT
CDR3: CASSQDGRSTNEKLFF

D: NA
size: NA
J: TRBJ1-1
V: TRBV7-3
length: 13
DNA: TGTGCCAGCAGCCCGGGACAAAACACTGAAGCTTTCTTT
CDR3: CASSPGQNTEAFF

D: NA
size: NA
J: TRBJ2-1
V: TRBV9
length: 15
DNA: TGTGCCAGCAGCCGTGACTCCACAAGCTACAATGAGCAGTTCTTC
CDR3: CASSRDSTSYNEQFF

D: NA
size: NA
J: TRBJ1-2
V: TRBV25-1
length: 13
DNA: TGTGCCAGCAGCCCGGACGGGGTCTCACACTACACCTTC
CDR3: CASSPDGVSHYTF

D: TRBD1
size: NA
J: TRBJ2-7
V: TRBV5-1
length: 14
DNA: TGCGCCAGCAGCGAAGGACAGGGCGGGTACGAGCAGTACTTC
CDR3: CASSEGQGGYEQYF

D: NA
size: NA
J: TRBJ1-2
V: TRBV7-9
length: 14
DNA: TGTGCCAGCAGCCTTCCGGACAAGGGCTATGGCTACACCTTC
CDR3: CASSLPDKGYGYTF

D: NA
size: NA
J: TRBJ1-6
V: TRBV4-1
length: 15
DNA: TGCGCCAGCAGCCACACCCGACAGTCTAATTCACCCCTCCACTTT
CDR3: CASSHTRQSNSPLHF

D: NA
size: NA
J: TRBJ2-3
V: TRBV7-2
length: 13
DNA: TGTGCCAGCAGCTTAGACCCGGGTTGGGCGCAGTATTTT
CDR3: CASSLDPGWAQYF

D: NA
size: once
J: TRBJ1-5
V: TRBV7-9
length: 13
DNA: TGTGCCAGCAGCCCCGACAGTAATCAGCCCCAGCATTTT
CDR3: CASSPDSNQPQHF

D: NA
size: NA
J: TRBJ1-2
V: TRBV12-3/TRBV12-4
length: 13
DNA: TGTGCCAGCAGTTTGTCAGAAAACTATGGCTACACCTTC
CDR3: CASSLSENYGYTF

D: TRBD1
size: NA
J: TRBJ1-6
V: TRBV5-6
length: 15
DNA: TGTGCCAGCAGCTTGCTTCCGGGACAGACATCACCCCTCCACTTT
CDR3: CASSLLPGQTSPLHF

D: TRBD1
size: NA
J: TRBJ2-7
V: TRBV2
length: 15
DNA: TGTGCCAGCAGTGCCGCAGGGGGCTTTGCAGCCGAGCAGTACTTC
CDR3: CASSAAGGFAAEQYF

D: NA
size: NA
J: TRBJ2-3
V: TRBV24-1
length: 15
DNA: TGTGCCACCAGTGTAGGTTTGCGGAACACAGATACGCAGTATTTT
CDR3: CATSVGLRNTDTQYF

D: NA
size: NA
J: TRBJ1-4
V: TRBV6-2/TRBV6-3
length: 16
DNA: TGTGCCAGCAGTTACCCCCCGGACCTTAGGAAGGAAAAACTGTTTTTT
CDR3: CASSYPPDLRKEKLFF

D: NA
size: NA
J: TRBJ2-1
V: TRBV5-1
length: 13
DNA: TGCGCCAGCAGCTCAGCAGGGGATTCTGAGCAGTTCTTC
CDR3: CASSSAGDSEQFF

D: TRBD1
size: NA
J: TRBJ1-2
V: TRBV2
length: 14
DNA: TGTGCCAGCACTCCGGGACAGTCTAACTATGGCTACACCTTC
CDR3: CASTPGQSNYGYTF

D: NA
size: NA
J: TRBJ1-5
V: TRBV3-1/TRBV3-2
length: 14
DNA: TGTGCCAGCAGCCCACTCCAGGGGACTCAGCCCCAGCATTTT
CDR3: CASSPLQGTQPQHF

D: NA
size: NA
J: TRBJ2-6
V: TRBV5-1
length: 19
DNA: TGCGCCAGCAGCTTGTTTAAGGTTGCGGGGAACTCTGGGGCCAACGTCCTGACTTTC
CDR3: CASSLFKVAGNSGANVLTF

D: TRBD1
size: NA
J: TRBJ2-2
V: TRBV7-8
length: 16
DNA: TGTGCCAGCAGCTTTCCCGGGACAGGGGTAACCGGGGAGCTGTTTTTT
CDR3: CASSFPGTGVTGELFF

D: NA
size: once
J: TRBJ2-1
V: TRBV7-9
length: 18
DNA: TGTGCCAGCAGCCTACCGACGGGGGGCGGAACGCGATCCAATGAGCAGTTCTTC
CDR3: CASSLPTGGGTRSNEQFF

D: NA
size: once
J: TRBJ2-7
V: TRBV6-1
length: 12
DNA: TGTGCCAGCAGTGATCGGGGCTACGAGCAGTACTTC
CDR3: CASSDRGYEQYF

D: NA
size: NA
J: TRBJ1-3
V: TRBV5-1
length: 15
DNA: TGCGCCAGCAGCCCGGGTGACGGGTCTGGAAACACCATATATTTT
CDR3: CASSPGDGSGNTIYF

D: NA
size: NA
J: TRBJ1-2
V: TRBV18
length: 14
DNA: TGTGCCAGCTCACCACCGGCACAGAAGGATGGCTACACCTTC
CDR3: CASSPPAQKDGYTF

D: TRBD1
size: NA
J: TRBJ1-1
V: TRBV19
length: 19
DNA: TGTGCCAGTAGCGACTTTGTTATCCGGGACAGGTCTTCGAACACTGAAGCTTTCTTT
CDR3: CASSDFVIRDRSSNTEAFF

D: NA
size: NA
J: TRBJ1-1
V: TRBV7-9
length: 12
DNA: TGTGCCAGCAGCCCTGCGAACACTGAAGCTTTCTTT
CDR3: CASSPANTEAFF

D: NA
size: NA
J: TRBJ2-7
V: TRBV30
length: 12
DNA: TGTGCCTGGAGTGGGGAAGGGTACGAGCAGTACTTC
CDR3: CAWSGEGYEQYF

D: NA
size: NA
J: TRBJ2-2
V: TRBV21-1
length: 14
DNA: TGTGCCAGCAGCAAAGTTCGGCACCCCGGGGAGCTGTTTTTT
CDR3: CASSKVRHPGELFF

D: TRBD1
size: once
J: TRBJ1-6
V: TRBV7-9
length: 19
DNA: TGTGCCAGCAGCTTAGCGTTCGGGACAGGGGGTTCGTATAATTCACCCCTCCACTTT
CDR3: CASSLAFGTGGSYNSPLHF

D: NA
size: NA
J: TRBJ2-2
V: TRBV27
length: 14
DNA: TGTGCCAGCATGACCCCCTTTTCCACCGGGGAGCTGTTTTTT
CDR3: CASMTPFSTGELFF

D: NA
size: NA
J: TRBJ2-7
V: TRBV6-5
length: 16
DNA: TGTGCCAGCAGTTACTCGAGTGGGAATCACCCCTACGAGCAGTACTTC
CDR3: CASSYSSGNHPYEQYF

D: NA
size: NA
J: TRBJ2-3
V: TRBV19
length: 14
DNA: TGTGCCAGTAAAAGGGCCCTAGGATCAAATACGCAGTATTTT
CDR3: CASKRALGSNTQYF

D: TRBD1
size: NA
J: TRBJ1-4
V: TRBV7-6
length: 18
DNA: TGTGCCAGCAGCACCGGGACAGGGGGCTATGAACGAGGGGGAAAACTGTTTTTT
CDR3: CASSTGTGGYERGGKLFF

D: NA
size: NA
J: TRBJ2-3
V: TRBV5-1
length: 16
DNA: TGCGCCAGCAGCTCAGGGGTGGGAGGGTACGCAGATACGCAGTATTTT
CDR3: CASSSGVGGYADTQYF

D: NA
size: NA
J: TRBJ2-2
V: TRBV10-2
length: 12
DNA: TGCGCCAGCAGTGAATGGTCCGGGGAGCTGTTTTTT
CDR3: CASSEWSGELFF

D: TRBD1
size: NA
J: TRBJ2-7
V: TRBV7-9
length: 13
DNA: TGTGCCGGACAACCGGGACAGTTCTACGAGCAGTACTTC
CDR3: CAGQPGQFYEQYF

D: TRBD1
size: NA
J: TRBJ1-5
V: TRBV15
length: 15
DNA: TGTGCCACCAGCAGCTCGGACAGGGGGCACCAGCCCCAGCATTTT
CDR3: CATSSSDRGHQPQHF

D: TRBD2
size: NA
J: TRBJ2-5
V: TRBV11-2
length: 15
DNA: TGTGCCAGCAGCTTACTACTAGCGGTTCAAGAGACCCAGTACTTC
CDR3: CASSLLLAVQETQYF

D: NA
size: NA
J: TRBJ2-7
V: TRBV19
length: 13
DNA: TGTGCCAGTAGTATTGGGCAGGTCTACGAGCAGTACTTC
CDR3: CASSIGQVYEQYF

D: NA
size: NA
J: TRBJ2-1
V: TRBV29-1
length: 17
DNA: TGCAGCGTTGAAGGAGGGGCGGATCTCATCCGGTACAATGAGCAGTTCTTC
CDR3: CSVEGGADLIRYNEQFF